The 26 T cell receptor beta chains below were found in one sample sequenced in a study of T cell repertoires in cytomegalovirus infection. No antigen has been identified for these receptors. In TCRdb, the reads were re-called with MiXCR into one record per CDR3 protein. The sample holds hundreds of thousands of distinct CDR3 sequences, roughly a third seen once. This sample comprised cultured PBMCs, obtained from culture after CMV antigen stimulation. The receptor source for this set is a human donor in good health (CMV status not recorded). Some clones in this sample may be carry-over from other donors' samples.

The CDR3 bases are TGTGCCAGCTCGGCCGGCGCGGGCAATCAGCCCCAGCATTTT. This translates into CASSAGAGNQPQHF. The J gene is TRBJ1-5, the V gene TRBV18; D remains unclear. Germline V gene data show CDR1 as KGHSH and CDR2 as LQKENI. CDR3 length equals 14 residues. The ends were cut back, 6 bases at V and 2 bases at J, with 11 bases in the middle.

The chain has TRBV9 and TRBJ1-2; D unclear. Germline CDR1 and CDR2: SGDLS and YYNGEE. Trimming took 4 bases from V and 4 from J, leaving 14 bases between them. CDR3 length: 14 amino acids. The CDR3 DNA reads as TGTGCCAGCAGCCAAGGGAACAGCTTCTATGGCTACACCTTC. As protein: CASSQGNSFYGYTF. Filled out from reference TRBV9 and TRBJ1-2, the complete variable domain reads DSGVTQTPKHLITATGQRVTLRCSPRSGDLSVYWYQQSLDQGLQFLIQYYNGEERAKGNILERFSAQQFPDLHSELNLSSLELGDSALYFCASSQGNSFYGYTFGSGTRLTVV.

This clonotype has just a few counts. CDR3 nucleotide sequence: TGTGCCAGCAACCGTCTTAATGAAAAACTGTTTTTT. It codes for CASNRLNEKLFF. The chain carries TRBV12-3 or TRBV12-4 and TRBJ1-4, with unresolved D. V gave up 7 bases and J gave up 4 bases, with 7 bases separating them. CDR3 length: 12 amino acids.

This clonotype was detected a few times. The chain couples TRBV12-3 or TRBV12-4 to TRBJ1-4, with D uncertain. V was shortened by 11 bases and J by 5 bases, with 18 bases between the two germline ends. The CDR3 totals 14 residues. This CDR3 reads CACSSRGRNEKLFF. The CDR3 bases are TGTGCCTGCTCGAGTCGCGGACGGAATGAAAAACTGTTTTTT.

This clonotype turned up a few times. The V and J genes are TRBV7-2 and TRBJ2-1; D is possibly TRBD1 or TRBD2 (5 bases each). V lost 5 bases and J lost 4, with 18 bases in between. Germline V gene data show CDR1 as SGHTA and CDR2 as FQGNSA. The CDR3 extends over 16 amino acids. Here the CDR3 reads CASSRLGTLPYNEQFF. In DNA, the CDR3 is TGTGCCAGCAGCCGTCTGGGGACCCTCCCTTACAATGAGCAGTTCTTC.

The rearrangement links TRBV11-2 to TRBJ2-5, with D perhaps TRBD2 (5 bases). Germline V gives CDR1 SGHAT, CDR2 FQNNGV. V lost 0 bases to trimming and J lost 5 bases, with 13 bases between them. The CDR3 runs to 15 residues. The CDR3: CASSLDLARVETQYF. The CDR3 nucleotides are TGTGCCAGCAGCTTAGACTTAGCGCGCGTCGAGACCCAGTACTTC.

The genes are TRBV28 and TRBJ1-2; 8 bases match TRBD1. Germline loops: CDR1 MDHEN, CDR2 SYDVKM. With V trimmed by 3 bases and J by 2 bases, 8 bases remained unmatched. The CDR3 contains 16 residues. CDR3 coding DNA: TGTGCCAGCAGTTTCCGGGCAGGACAGGGCAACTATGGCTACACCTTC. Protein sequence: CASSFRAGQGNYGYTF.

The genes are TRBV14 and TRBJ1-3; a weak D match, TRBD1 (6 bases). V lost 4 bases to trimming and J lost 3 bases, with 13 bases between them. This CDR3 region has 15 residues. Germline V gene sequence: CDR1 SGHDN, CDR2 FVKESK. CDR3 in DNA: TGTGCCAGCAGCCCGTGGGGGGGCGTTGGAAACACCATATATTTT. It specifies CASSPWGGVGNTIYF.

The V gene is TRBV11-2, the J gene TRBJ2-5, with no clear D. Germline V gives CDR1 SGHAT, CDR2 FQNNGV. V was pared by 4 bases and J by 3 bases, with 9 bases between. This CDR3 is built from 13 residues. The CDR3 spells CASSSRLEETQYF. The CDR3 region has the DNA TGTGCCAGCAGCTCCCGGTTGGAAGAGACCCAGTACTTC.

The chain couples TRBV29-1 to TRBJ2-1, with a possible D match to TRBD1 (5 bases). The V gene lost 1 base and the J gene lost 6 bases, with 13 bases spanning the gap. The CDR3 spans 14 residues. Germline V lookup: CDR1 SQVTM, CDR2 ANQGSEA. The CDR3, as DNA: TGCAGCGTTGAAGCTGGAACCACAGGCAATGAGCAGTTCTTC. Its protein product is CSVEAGTTGNEQFF.

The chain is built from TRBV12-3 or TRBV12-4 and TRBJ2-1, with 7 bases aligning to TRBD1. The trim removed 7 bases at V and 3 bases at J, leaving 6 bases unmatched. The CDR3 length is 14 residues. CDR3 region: CASTGTENYNEQFF. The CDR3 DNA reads TGTGCCAGCACCGGGACAGAAAACTACAATGAGCAGTTCTTC.

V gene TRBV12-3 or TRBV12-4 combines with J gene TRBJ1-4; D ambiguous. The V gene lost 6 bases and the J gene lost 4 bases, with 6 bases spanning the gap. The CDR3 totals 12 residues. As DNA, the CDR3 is TGTGCCAGCAGGGGCCATAATGAAAAACTGTTTTTT. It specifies CASRGHNEKLFF.

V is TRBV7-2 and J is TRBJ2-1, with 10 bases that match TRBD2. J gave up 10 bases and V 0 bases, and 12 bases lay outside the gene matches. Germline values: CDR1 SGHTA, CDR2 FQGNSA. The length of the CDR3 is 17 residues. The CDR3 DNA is TGTGCCAGCAGCTTAGCGGAGGCCAGCGGGAGGGACGGGGAGCAGTTCTTC. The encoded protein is CASSLAEASGRDGEQFF.

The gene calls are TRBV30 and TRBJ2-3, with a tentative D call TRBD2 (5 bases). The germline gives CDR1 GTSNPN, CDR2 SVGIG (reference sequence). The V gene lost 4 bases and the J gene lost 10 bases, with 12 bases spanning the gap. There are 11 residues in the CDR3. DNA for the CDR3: TGTGCCTGGATAGGGCTAGCCGCGCAGTATTTT. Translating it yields CAWIGLAAQYF.

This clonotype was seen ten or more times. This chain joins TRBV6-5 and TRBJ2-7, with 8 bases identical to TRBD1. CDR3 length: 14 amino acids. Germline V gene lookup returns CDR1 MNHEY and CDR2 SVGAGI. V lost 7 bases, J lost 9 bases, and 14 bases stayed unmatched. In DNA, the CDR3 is TGTGCCAGCAAACCAGCCCCTCAGGGGGCAAGGCAGTACGTC. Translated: CASKPAPQGARQYV.

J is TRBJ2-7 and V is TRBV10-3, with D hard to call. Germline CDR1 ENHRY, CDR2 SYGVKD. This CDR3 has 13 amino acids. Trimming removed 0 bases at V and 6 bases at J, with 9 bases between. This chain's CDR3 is CAISESNVGEQYF. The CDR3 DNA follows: TGTGCCATCAGTGAGTCGAATGTCGGCGAGCAGTACTTC.

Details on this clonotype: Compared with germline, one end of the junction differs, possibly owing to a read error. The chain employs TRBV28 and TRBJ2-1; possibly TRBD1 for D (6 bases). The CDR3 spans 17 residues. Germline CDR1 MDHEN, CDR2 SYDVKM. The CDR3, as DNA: TGTGCCAGCAGTTTTCATTCCGGGACAAGGGGTTACAATAAGCAGTTCTTC. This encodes CASSFHSGTRGYNKQFF.

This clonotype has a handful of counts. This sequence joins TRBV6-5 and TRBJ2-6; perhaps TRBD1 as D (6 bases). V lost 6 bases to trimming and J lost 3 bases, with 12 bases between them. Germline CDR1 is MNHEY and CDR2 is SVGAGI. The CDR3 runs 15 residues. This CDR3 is CASRRTGNGANVLTF. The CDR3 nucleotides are TGTGCCAGCAGACGAACAGGGAATGGGGCCAACGTCCTGACTTTC.

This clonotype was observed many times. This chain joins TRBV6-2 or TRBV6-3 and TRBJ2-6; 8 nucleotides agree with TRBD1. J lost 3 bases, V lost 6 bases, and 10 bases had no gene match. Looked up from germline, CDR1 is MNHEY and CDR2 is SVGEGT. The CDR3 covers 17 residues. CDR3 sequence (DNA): TGTGCCAGCAGCCGAACTAGGGGACAGGTTGGGGCCAACGTCCTGACTTTC. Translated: CASSRTRGQVGANVLTF.

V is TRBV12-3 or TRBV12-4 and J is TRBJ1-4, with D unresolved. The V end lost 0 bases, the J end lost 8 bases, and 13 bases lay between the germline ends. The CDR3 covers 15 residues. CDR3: CASSLARGIGEKLFF. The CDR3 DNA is TGTGCCAGCAGTTTAGCGCGCGGGATCGGGGAAAAACTGTTTTTT.

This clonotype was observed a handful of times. In nucleotides, the CDR3 is TGTGCCAGCACCTACTCACCAGGGGCAGGGGAGACCCAGTACTTC. Translating it yields CASTYSPGAGETQYF. This sequence joins TRBV9 and TRBJ2-5, with D perhaps matching TRBD1 (6 bases). CDR3 length: 15 residues. The germline gives CDR1 SGDLS, CDR2 YYNGEE. The V end was cut by 6 bases, the J end by 5 bases, with 20 bases between.

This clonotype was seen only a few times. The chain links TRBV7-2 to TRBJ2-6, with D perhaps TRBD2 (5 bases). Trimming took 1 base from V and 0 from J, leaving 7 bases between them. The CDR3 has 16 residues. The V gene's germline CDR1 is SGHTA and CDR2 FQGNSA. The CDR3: CASSLVTSSGANVLTF. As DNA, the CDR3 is TGTGCCAGCAGCTTAGTAACTAGCTCTGGGGCCAACGTCCTGACTTTC.

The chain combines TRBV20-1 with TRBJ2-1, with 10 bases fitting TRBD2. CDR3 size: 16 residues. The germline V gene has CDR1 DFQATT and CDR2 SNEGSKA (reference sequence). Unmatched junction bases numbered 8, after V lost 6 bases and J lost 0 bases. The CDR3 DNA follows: TGCAGTGCCACCAAACTAGCGGGGCTCTCCTACAATGAGCAGTTCTTC. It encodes CSATKLAGLSYNEQFF.

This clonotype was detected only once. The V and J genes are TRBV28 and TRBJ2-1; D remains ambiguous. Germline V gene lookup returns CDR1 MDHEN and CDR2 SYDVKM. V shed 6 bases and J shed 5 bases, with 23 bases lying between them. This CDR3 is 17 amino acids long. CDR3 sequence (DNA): TGTGCCAGCAGCCCTTACGCTCAAGGGATTTCCGACAATGAGCAGTTCTTC. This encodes CASSPYAQGISDNEQFF. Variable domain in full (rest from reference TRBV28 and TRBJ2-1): DVKVTQSSRYLVKRTGEKVFLECVQDMDHENMFWYRQDPGLGLRLIYFSYDVKMKEKGDIPEGYSVSREKKERFSLILESASTNQTSMYLCASSPYAQGISDNEQFFGPGTRLTVL.

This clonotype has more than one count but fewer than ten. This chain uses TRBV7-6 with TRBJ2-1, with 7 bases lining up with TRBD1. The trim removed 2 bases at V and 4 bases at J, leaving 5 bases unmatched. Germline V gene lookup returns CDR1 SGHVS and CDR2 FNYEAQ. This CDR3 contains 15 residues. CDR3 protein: CASSLQGQPYNEQFF. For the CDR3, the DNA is TGTGCCAGCAGCTTACAGGGACAGCCTTACAATGAGCAGTTCTTC.

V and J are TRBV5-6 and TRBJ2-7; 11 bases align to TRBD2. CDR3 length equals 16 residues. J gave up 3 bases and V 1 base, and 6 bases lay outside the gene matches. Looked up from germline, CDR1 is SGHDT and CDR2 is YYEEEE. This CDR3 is CASSLSGTSGFYEQYV. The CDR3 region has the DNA TGTGCCAGCAGCTTGTCCGGGACTAGCGGCTTCTACGAGCAGTACGTC.